The clone carrying this TCR beta chain was found a few times. As yet, its antigen is unknown. The CDR3 sequence is 13 residues long. Germline loops: CDR1 SEHNR, CDR2 FQNEAQ (reference sequence). V lost 3 bases and J lost 6, with 11 bases in between. This sample is drawn from a study of T cell repertoires in cytomegalovirus infection. As for the study in general: Public signatures in TCR beta pointed to CMV infection and matching HLA type.

Overall study findings and caveats: Summed frequency of public TCR beta families distinguished CMV carriers with the relevant HLA. The study found HLA-C-restricted CMV-specific TCR beta clonotypes dominating the ex vivo response.

Each CDR3 protein gets one entry after TCRdb re-called the reads with MiXCR. There are roughly 720,000 distinct CDR3 sequences in the sample; roughly a third occur only once, and around 2.8% lies in the top ten. The sample comprised PBMCs. The V and J genes are TRBV7-9 and TRBJ1-1; D not resolved. The source is a human donor in good health (CMV status not recorded). Some clones in this sample may be carry-over from other donors' samples. The CDR3 loop is CASSFEGAPEAFF. The DNA for the CDR3 is TGTGCCAGCAGCTTTGAGGGAGCGCCTGAAGCTTTCTTT.